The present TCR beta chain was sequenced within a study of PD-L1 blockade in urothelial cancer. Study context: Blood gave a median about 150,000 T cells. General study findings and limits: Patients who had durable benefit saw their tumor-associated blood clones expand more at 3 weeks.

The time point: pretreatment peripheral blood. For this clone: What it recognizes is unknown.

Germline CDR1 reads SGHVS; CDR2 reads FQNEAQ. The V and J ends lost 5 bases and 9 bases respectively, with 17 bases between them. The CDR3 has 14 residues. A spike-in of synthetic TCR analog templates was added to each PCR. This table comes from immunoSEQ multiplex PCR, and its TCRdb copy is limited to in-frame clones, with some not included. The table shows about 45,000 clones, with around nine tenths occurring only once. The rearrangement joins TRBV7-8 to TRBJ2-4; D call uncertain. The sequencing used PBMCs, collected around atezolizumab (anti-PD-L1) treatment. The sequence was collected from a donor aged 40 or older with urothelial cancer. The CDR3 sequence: CASSEQSSPTIQYF. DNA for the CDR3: TGTGCCAGCAGCGAACAGTCGTCCCCTACCATTCAGTACTTC.